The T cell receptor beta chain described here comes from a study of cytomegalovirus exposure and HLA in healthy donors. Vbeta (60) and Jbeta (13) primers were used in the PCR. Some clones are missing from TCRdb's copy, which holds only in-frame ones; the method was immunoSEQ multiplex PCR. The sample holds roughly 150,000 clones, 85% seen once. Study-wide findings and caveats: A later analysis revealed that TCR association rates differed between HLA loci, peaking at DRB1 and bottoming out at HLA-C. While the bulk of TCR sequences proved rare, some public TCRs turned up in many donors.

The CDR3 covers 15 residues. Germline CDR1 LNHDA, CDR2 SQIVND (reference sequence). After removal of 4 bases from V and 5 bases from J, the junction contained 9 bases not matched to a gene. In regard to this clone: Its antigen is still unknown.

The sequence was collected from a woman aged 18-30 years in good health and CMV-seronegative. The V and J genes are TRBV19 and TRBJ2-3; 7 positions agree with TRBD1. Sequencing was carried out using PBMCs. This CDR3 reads CASSTSGTVRDTQYF. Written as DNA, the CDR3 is TGTGCCAGTAGTACTTCCGGGACAGTGAGAGATACGCAGTATTTT.